This T cell receptor beta chain was sequenced in a study of T cell clonotyping in hematopoietic cell transplantation. The CDR3 runs to 17 residues. The V and J ends lost 2 bases and 3 bases respectively, with 19 bases between them. The germline gives CDR1 LNHDA, CDR2 SQIVND (reference sequence). Regarding the study as a whole: No sorting was done, leaving CD4 and CD8 contributions mixed. Pathologically expanded recipient clonotypes increased progressively from day 30 to day 180 as diversity fell. Few recipient clonotypes overlapped donors; over 95% were de novo at given depth. Graft donor and pretransplant recipient Inverse Simpson Index values predicted broader posttransplant TCR diversity.

As concerns this clone: Its antigen remains unknown.

Profiled with immunoSEQ multiplex PCR; TCRdb holds only in-frame clones, not every one. The sample lists 4,700 or so clones, over 75% occurring once. This clonotype was obtained from a male patient aged 60-70 years who had an allogeneic stem cell transplant from an unrelated donor, so T cells may come from the graft donor. Some clones in this sample may be carry-over from other donors' samples. The gene calls are TRBV19 and TRBJ1-2; a possible D gene is TRBD1 (6 bases). This specimen was peripheral blood mononuclear cells, taken 180 days after allogeneic stem cell transplant. The CDR3 region has the DNA TGTGCCAGTAGTATAAGGGGATCAACAGGGAAGGACTATGGCTACACCTTC. It specifies CASSIRGSTGKDYGYTF.